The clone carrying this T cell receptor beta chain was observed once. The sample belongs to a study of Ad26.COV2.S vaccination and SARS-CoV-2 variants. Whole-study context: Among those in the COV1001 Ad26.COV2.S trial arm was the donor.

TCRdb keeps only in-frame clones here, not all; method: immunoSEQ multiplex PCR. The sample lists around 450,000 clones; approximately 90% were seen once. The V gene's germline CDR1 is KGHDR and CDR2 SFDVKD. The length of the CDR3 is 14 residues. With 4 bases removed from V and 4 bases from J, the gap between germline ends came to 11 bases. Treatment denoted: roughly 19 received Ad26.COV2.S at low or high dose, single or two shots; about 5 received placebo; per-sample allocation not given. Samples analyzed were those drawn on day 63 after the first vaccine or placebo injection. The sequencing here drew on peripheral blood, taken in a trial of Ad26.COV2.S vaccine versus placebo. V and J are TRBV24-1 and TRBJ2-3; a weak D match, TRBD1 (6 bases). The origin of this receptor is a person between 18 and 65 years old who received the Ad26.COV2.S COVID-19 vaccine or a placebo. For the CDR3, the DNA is TGTGCCACCAGTGACAGGGGATGGGCAGATACGCAGTATTTT. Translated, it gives CATSDRGWADTQYF.